Sequencing of this T cell receptor beta chain was carried out in a study of vaccination and CD4 T cells after COVID-19. Background on the study: As a positive control, some control cultures were given a CEFX pool, while others were given an HIV-1 Nef pool or no peptide.

Oncomine TCR Beta short-read sequencing was applied to DNA from cultured CD4+ T cells. One entry per CDR3 protein results from TCRdb running MiXCR on the PCR reads. Here the sample spans 15,000 or so distinct CDR3 sequences, around 44% being singletons. V lost 0 bases and J 5 bases, leaving 5 bases between the germline ends. This CDR3 is built from 12 residues. Germline assignment: CDR1 SGHRS and CDR2 YFSETQ. This clonotype was seen a handful of times. Its antigen remains unidentified. Treatment meaning: roughly ten-day PBMC culture with coronavirus spike peptide pools or control peptides (ViraFEST assay).

The source is a human donor who had recovered from COVID-19. The sample was CD4+ T cells from blood, cultured in vitro. This sequence joins TRBV5-1 and TRBJ2-5; D gene ambiguous. The CDR3 loop reads CASSLGYETQYF. CDR3 coding DNA: TGCGCCAGCAGCTTGGGTTATGAGACCCAGTACTTC.